The sequence of this T cell receptor (beta chain) was determined in a study of blood T cell repertoires in COVID-19. This CDR3 region has 14 residues. Deletions cut 0 bases from V and 5 bases from J, with 9 bases between. Looked up from germline, CDR1 is SEHNR and CDR2 is FQNEAQ (reference sequence). Data came from immunoSEQ multiplex PCR; TCRdb stores just in-frame clones and leaves some out. Here the sample spans 270,000 or so clones, approximately 90% being singletons. The specimen sequenced was peripheral blood. The J gene is TRBJ2-3, the V gene TRBV7-9; perhaps TRBD2 as D (6 bases). The TCR was taken from a woman between 25 and 40 years old with active or convalescent COVID-19. Here the CDR3 DNA reads TGTGCCAGCAGCTTAGCGGGGGGACTAGATACGCAGTATTTT. It specifies CASSLAGGLDTQYF.